The rows below give T cell receptor beta chains drawn from one sample of a study of cytomegalovirus exposure and HLA in healthy donors. The table came from immunoSEQ multiplex PCR; TCRdb's copy has only in-frame clones and leaves some out. Seen here are approximately 110,000 clones, approximately 70% observed once, and the top ten hold around 9.9%. Sequenced material: PBMCs. These receptors were obtained from a man aged 40-49 years in good health and CMV-seropositive. Each CDR3 is given with its conserved first and last residue. D genes are given only for firm matches. A row's size may be missing; if present it is once, few, many or a size class.

>TRBV9|TRBJ1-4|-|16|-
CASTLGGGTTNEKLFF
TGTGCCAGCACTCTAGGCGGGGGGACCACTAATGAAAAACTGTTTTTT
>TRBV27|TRBJ2-7|-|12|-
CASWGVKLEQYF
TGTGCCAGCTGGGGGGTTAAATTAGAGCAGTACTTC
>TRBV6-1|TRBJ2-2|-|13|-
CASSETNTGELFF
TGTGCCAGCAGTGAAACTAACACCGGGGAGCTGTTTTTT
>TRBV28|TRBJ2-7|TRBD1|15|few
CASRSPGTGGPEQYF
TGTGCCAGCAGGTCCCCCGGGACAGGGGGCCCCGAGCAGTACTTC
>TRBV7-9|TRBJ1-4|TRBD1|14|-
CASSLGTANEKLFF
TGTGCCAGCAGCCTCGGGACAGCTAATGAAAAACTGTTTTTT
>TRBV27|TRBJ1-2|TRBD1|13|-
CASSLATGYGYTF
TGTGCCAGCAGTCTCGCGACAGGGTATGGCTACACCTTC
>TRBV27|TRBJ1-3|TRBD1|13|-
CASRDRVADTIYF
TGTGCCAGCAGAGACAGGGTTGCGGACACCATATATTTT
>TRBV18|TRBJ2-3|TRBD1|14|-
CASSPGQGTDTQYF
TGTGCCAGCTCACCGGGACAGGGCACAGATACGCAGTATTTT
>TRBV5-1|TRBJ2-5|TRBD2|16|-
CASSLAPERERETQYF
TGCGCCAGCAGCTTGGCCCCTGAGCGGGAGAGAGAGACCCAGTACTTC
>TRBV11-2|TRBJ2-1|TRBD1|17|-
CASSKATGIYSYNEQFF
TGTGCCAGCAGCAAAGCGACAGGGATATACTCCTACAATGAGCAGTTCTTC
>TRBV4-3|TRBJ2-5|-|14|-
CASSQVGAAETQYF
TGCGCCAGCAGCCAAGTAGGAGCGGCAGAGACCCAGTACTTC
>TRBV5-1|TRBJ2-1|TRBD2|13|few
CASSLVGREGCVF
TGCGCCAGCAGCTTGGTCGGGCGGGAGGGCTGTGTCTTC
>TRBV5-1|TRBJ1-5|TRBD1|17|few
CASSPGQGEVFRQPQHF
TGCGCCAGCAGCCCGGGACAGGGGGAGGTTTTCCGTCAGCCCCAGCATTTT
>TRBV28|TRBJ1-5|-|15|-
CASSIQGSSNQPQHF
TGTGCCAGCAGTATTCAGGGTTCCAGCAATCAGCCCCAGCATTTT
>TRBV7-8|TRBJ1-2|-|13|many
CASSLQGSYGYTF
TGTGCCAGCAGCCTACAGGGCAGCTATGGCTACACCTTC
>TRBV29-1|TRBJ1-1|-|10|once
CSVQGTEAFF
TGCAGCGTCCAGGGCACTGAAGCTTTCTTT
>TRBV7-3|TRBJ1-1|TRBD1|13|-
CASNRGAGSEAFF
TGTGCCAGCAACAGGGGGGCTGGGAGTGAAGCTTTCTTT
>TRBV5-1|TRBJ2-3|TRBD2|14|-
CASSELAGTDTQYF
TGCGCCAGCAGCGAACTAGCGGGCACAGATACGCAGTATTTT
>TRBV5-5|TRBJ1-1|-|16|-
CASSLGQGLMNTEAFF
TGTGCCAGCAGCTTGGGTCAGGGTCTAATGAACACTGAAGCTTTCTTT
>TRBV10-1|TRBJ1-1|TRBD1|15|-
CASSESGRGDTEAFF
TGCGCCAGCAGTGAGTCGGGCAGGGGGGACACTGAAGCTTTCTTT
>TRBV27|TRBJ1-1|-|13|-
CASSSGVLTEAFF
TGTGCCAGCAGTTCAGGGGTTCTCACTGAAGCTTTCTTT
>TRBV11-2|TRBJ2-2|-|12|-
CASRGGTGELFF
TGTGCCAGCAGAGGGGGAACCGGGGAGCTGTTTTTT
>TRBV25-1|TRBJ2-3|TRBD2|16|-
CASSKFSGSAKDTQYF
TGTGCCAGCAGTAAGTTTAGCGGGAGCGCTAAAGATACGCAGTATTTT
>TRBV19|TRBJ2-1|TRBD2|15|-
CASSIGRTSFDEQFF
TGTGCCAGTAGTATAGGCCGGACTAGTTTCGATGAGCAGTTCTTC
>TRBV13|TRBJ2-5|TRBD1|16|-
CASSPDRGGEQETQYF
TGTGCCAGCAGCCCGGACAGGGGAGGCGAACAAGAGACCCAGTACTTC
>TRBV2|TRBJ1-5|-|15|-
CASSVTLSSNQPQHF
TGTGCCAGCAGTGTGACACTTTCTAGCAATCAGCCCCAGCATTTT
>TRBV29-1|TRBJ2-5|-|13|-
CSGKGDGRETQYF
TGCAGCGGAAAGGGGGACGGAAGGGAGACCCAGTACTTC
>TRBV5-1|TRBJ1-1|-|14|-
CASSFRQANTEAFF
TGCGCCAGCAGCTTTAGACAGGCGAACACTGAAGCTTTCTTT
>TRBV6-4|TRBJ2-3|-|14|-
CASSVYEGTDTQYF
TGTGCCAGCAGTGTTTACGAGGGAACAGATACGCAGTATTTT
>TRBV5-4|TRBJ2-6|-|15|-
CASSLGYSGANVLTF
TGTGCCAGCAGCTTGGGCTACTCTGGGGCCAACGTCCTGACTTTC
>TRBV9|TRBJ1-1|TRBD1|15|-
CASSSRTGGASEAFF
TGTGCCAGCAGCTCTAGGACAGGGGGCGCGTCTGAAGCTTTCTTT
>TRBV11-2|TRBJ1-1|-|15|-
CASSPEVVLNTEAFF
TGTGCCAGCAGCCCCGAGGTGGTATTGAACACTGAAGCTTTCTTT
>TRBV7-9|TRBJ1-1|-|13|-
CASSFGGTTEAFF
TGTGCCAGCAGCTTTGGAGGGACCACTGAAGCTTTCTTT
>TRBV5-6|TRBJ2-5|TRBD2|15|-
CASSLLAGGRETQYF
TGTGCCAGCAGCTTGCTAGCGGGAGGCCGGGAGACCCAGTACTTC
>TRBV27|TRBJ2-6|-|16|-
CASSSPTETGANVLTF
TGTGCCAGCAGTTCCCCGACTGAAACTGGGGCCAACGTCCTGACTTTC
>TRBV11-3|TRBJ1-2|TRBD1|13|-
CASSSRQGDGYTF
TGTGCCAGCAGCTCCCGACAGGGTGACGGCTACACCTTC
>TRBV7-8|TRBJ2-3|TRBD2|16|-
CASSLVVGGRTDTQYF
TGTGCCAGCAGCTTAGTAGTAGGCGGGAGGACAGATACGCAGTATTTT
>TRBV6-6|TRBJ1-1|-|16|-
CASSYMGRGRNTEAFF
TGTGCCAGCAGTTACATGGGCAGGGGAAGAAACACTGAAGCTTTCTTT
>TRBV18|TRBJ2-7|-|13|-
CASSTAFAYEQYF
TGTGCCAGCTCAACAGCCTTCGCCTACGAGCAGTACTTC
>TRBV6-5|TRBJ1-2|-|11|few
CATRGVYGYTF
TGTGCCACACGGGGAGTCTATGGCTACACCTTC
>TRBV10-1|TRBJ2-1|TRBD1|17|few
CASSGTGGRSSYNEQFF
TGCGCCAGCAGTGGCACAGGGGGCCGGAGCTCCTACAATGAGCAGTTCTTC
>TRBV5-1|TRBJ1-2|-|15|few
CASSLAAGLQDGYTF
TGCGCCAGCAGCTTGGCCGCAGGGCTCCAAGACGGCTACACCTTC
>TRBV4-1|TRBJ2-3|-|20|-
CASSLGPGGTTGALTDTQYF
TGCGCCAGCAGCCTGGGCCCAGGGGGAACGACGGGGGCACTCACAGATACGCAGTATTTT
>TRBV2|TRBJ2-2|-|15|-
CASEGRDRNTGELFF
TGTGCCAGTGAGGGGCGGGACAGAAACACCGGGGAGCTGTTTTTT
>TRBV2|TRBJ1-1|-|13|-
CASSGQQNTEAFF
TGTGCCAGCAGTGGACAACAGAACACTGAAGCTTTCTTT